Each of the 27 T cell receptor beta chains below was sequenced from the same sample in a study of T cells in Graves' hyperthyroidism and ophthalmopathy. RNA transcripts gave rise to amplified TCR beta CDR3 regions. The TCR CDR3 was amplified in a first-round RT-PCR using the HTBI primer set. Using its own MiXCR run on the multiplex PCR reads, TCRdb lists one record per CDR3 protein. This sample has a few hundred thousand distinct CDR3 sequences, with around 20% found just once. The sample comprised blood. The receptors shown here come from a man between 18 and 35 years old with Graves' hyperthyroidism.

In its sample, this clonotype was seen many times. The chain combines TRBV12-3 or TRBV12-4 with TRBJ1-2; D may be TRBD1 (5 bases). Trimming took off 3 bases at V and 3 bases at J, with 14 bases between the two ends. The CDR3 is 15 amino acids. This chain's CDR3 is CASSFSFDSDYGYTF. In DNA form, the CDR3 reads TGTGCCAGCAGTTTTTCCTTCGACAGCGACTATGGCTACACCTTC.

The table lists this clonotype with many counts. CDR3 region: CASSEGQKANYGYTF. For the CDR3, the DNA is TGTGCCAGCAGTGAGGGACAGAAAGCTAACTATGGCTACACCTTC. This chain joins TRBV6-1 and TRBJ1-2; 7 bases line up with TRBD1. Trimming cost V 3 bases and J 0 bases; bases outside gene matches: 4. Looked up from germline, CDR1 is MNHNS and CDR2 is SASEGT. CDR3 length: 15 residues.

The chain uses TRBV27 and TRBJ1-1; D possibly corresponds to TRBD1 (5 bases). V gave up 4 bases and J gave up 8 bases, with 17 bases separating them. Germline V CDR1 and CDR2: MNHEY, SMNVEV (reference sequence). CDR3 length equals 14 residues. In DNA form, the CDR3 reads TGTGCCAGCAGTTACCGAAAAACGGGGCTCGAAGCTTTCTTT. Translation gives CASSYRKTGLEAFF.

V and J are TRBV18 and TRBJ2-5; D remains ambiguous. The V gene's germline CDR1 is KGHSH and CDR2 LQKENI. The CDR3 has 14 residues. V was trimmed by 1 base and J by 0 bases, leaving 6 bases between them. CDR3 sequence (DNA): TGTGCCAGCTCACCACTTCCGTACCAAGAGACCCAGTACTTC. It codes for CASSPLPYQETQYF.

This chain connects TRBV9 to TRBJ2-4; 9 bases fit TRBD1. With V trimmed by 3 bases and J by 6 bases, 13 bases remained unmatched. The CDR3 spans 17 residues. Germline CDR1 and CDR2: SGDLS and YYNGEE. The DNA for the CDR3 is TGTGCCAGCAGCGCCCGGGACAGGGTAGAATTGGGAAACATTCAGTACTTC. This encodes CASSARDRVELGNIQYF.

With regard to this clonotype: A read error is possible here, since a much larger clone lies one base away. This chain joins TRBV29-1 and TRBJ1-5; D uncertain. The CDR3 is 14 amino acids. CDR1 is SQVTM, CDR2 ANQGSEA, per germline. Here the CDR3 DNA reads TGCAGCCCGAAGAAGTGGGCACCTAATCAGCCCCAGCGTTTT. Its translation is CSPKKWAPNQPQRF.

The chain employs TRBV6-5 and TRBJ2-7, with D unclear. V shed 0 bases and J shed 2 bases, with 11 bases lying between them. CDR1 MNHEY and CDR2 SVGAGI come from the germline V gene. This CDR3 comprises 15 residues. CDR3 DNA: TGTGCCAGCAGTTACTCGAATTCTAAAGCCTACGAGCAGTACTTC. Translating it yields CASSYSNSKAYEQYF.

Many counts were recorded for this clonotype. The chain joins TRBV2 to TRBJ2-7; 10 positions match TRBD1. Germline values: CDR1 SNHLY, CDR2 FYNNEI. The trim removed 6 bases at V and 0 bases at J, leaving 8 bases unmatched. CDR3 length equals 16 residues. CDR3 DNA: TGTGCCAGCAGCGAAACCTGGGACAGGGGCTCCTACGAGCAGTACTTC. Translated: CASSETWDRGSYEQYF.

This clonotype was found a few times. V is TRBV6-1 and J is TRBJ2-5; D unclear. The germline V and J ends were trimmed by 2 bases and 5 bases, with 9 bases remaining between them. The CDR3 is 13 amino acids. CDR1 and CDR2 from the germline V gene are MNHNS and SASEGT. The CDR3 protein is CASSETAWETQYF. For the CDR3, the DNA is TGTGCCAGCAGTGAAACGGCGTGGGAGACCCAGTACTTC.

This clonotype was seen only once. The J gene is TRBJ2-7, the V gene TRBV4-1; 7 nucleotides match TRBD1. CDR3 length: 18 amino acids. V shed 5 bases, J shed 4 bases, and the junction held 20 bases outside the gene matches. Germline V gene sequence: CDR1 MGHRA, CDR2 YSYEKL. DNA for the CDR3: TGCGCCAGCAGCTTCCTGACAGGGTCCCCCATCGCCGTATACGAGCAGTACTTC. Encoded protein: CASSFLTGSPIAVYEQYF.

This clonotype was observed at least ten times. The chain carries TRBV6-5 and TRBJ1-2; D unresolved. The CDR3 is 13 residues long. The germline CDR1 and CDR2 sequences are MNHEY and SVGAGI. V gave up 3 bases and J gave up 0 bases, with 5 bases separating them. As DNA, the CDR3 is TGTGCCAGCAGTTATTCTTCTAACTATGGCTACACCTTC. This encodes CASSYSSNYGYTF.

This clonotype appeared many times. V usage is TRBV19 and J usage is TRBJ1-5, with D possibly matching TRBD1 (5 bases). CDR1 LNHDA and CDR2 SQIVND come from the germline V gene (reference sequence). V was pared by 3 bases and J by 5 bases, with 11 bases between. The CDR3 length is 14 residues. The CDR3 sequence is CASSISGWDQPQHF. CDR3 bases: TGTGCCAGTAGTATTTCAGGGTGGGATCAGCCCCAGCATTTT.

This clonotype was recorded many times. This chain connects TRBV6-1 to TRBJ1-2, with a possible D match to TRBD1 (6 bases). CDR3 length equals 16 residues. Trimming removed 7 bases from V and 4 bases from J, with 22 bases in between. Germline V CDR1 and CDR2: MNHNS, SASEGT. CDR3 nucleotides: TGTGCCAGCACTCAAGTTACGGGGGGCGCCAGCTATGGCTACACCTTC. Translation gives CASTQVTGGASYGYTF.

The J gene is TRBJ1-2, the V gene TRBV13; D is possibly TRBD1 (6 bases). The CDR3 has 13 residues. CDR1 and CDR2 from the germline V gene are PRHDT and FYEKMQ (reference sequence). Trimming took 2 bases from V and 8 from J, leaving 12 bases between them. CDR3 loop: CASSLWGAPGYTF. For the CDR3, the DNA is TGTGCCAGCAGCTTATGGGGGGCGCCGGGCTACACCTTC.

The CDR3 coding sequence is TGTGCCAGCGGGAGGGACAGGGGGCATGAGCAGTACTTC. Translating gives CASGRDRGHEQYF. The V call is TRBV12-3 or TRBV12-4, the J call TRBJ2-7; 12 positions match TRBD1. With 8 bases clipped from V and 7 bases from J, the junction kept 6 bases outside the gene matches. This CDR3 comprises 13 residues.

This clonotype was counted a few times. This chain uses TRBV19 with TRBJ1-5; D unclear. The CDR3 is made up of 12 amino acids. Trimming removed 6 bases from V and 7 bases from J, with 10 bases in between. Germline V gene sequence: CDR1 LNHDA, CDR2 SQIVND (reference sequence). CDR3 coding DNA: TGTGCCAGTAGCCCGGGGATACAGCCCCAGCATTTT. It translates to CASSPGIQPQHF.

On this clonotype itself: In this CDR3 the conserved last residue, phenylalanine or tryptophan, is missing, so a read error is likely. The chain couples TRBV11-2 to TRBJ2-2, with 10 bases matching TRBD2. This CDR3 spans 16 amino acids. Germline V lookup: CDR1 SGHAT, CDR2 FQNNGV. V dropped 5 bases and J dropped 5; count of bases not matched to a gene: 8. The CDR3 protein is CASSPGVAGGTGELFV. Written as DNA, the CDR3 is TGTGCCAGCAGCCCGGGAGTAGCGGGGGGTACCGGGGAGCTGTTTGTT.

This clonotype was seen many times. The rearrangement uses TRBV20-1 and TRBJ1-5; no firm D call. CDR1 is DFQATT, CDR2 SNEGSKA, per germline (reference sequence). This CDR3 has 13 amino acids. Deletions cut 0 bases from V and 4 bases from J, with 7 bases between. This CDR3 is CSARDRWNQPQHF. The DNA for the CDR3 is TGCAGTGCTAGAGATCGGTGGAATCAGCCCCAGCATTTT.

This clonotype was seen many times. The CDR3: CASVRRNQETQYF. The CDR3 region has the DNA TGTGCCAGCGTGCGTCGAAACCAAGAGACCCAGTACTTC. The chain is built from TRBV2 and TRBJ2-5; unclear D gene. The ends were cut back, 8 bases at V and 0 bases at J, with 10 bases in the middle. Germline V gene sequence: CDR1 SNHLY, CDR2 FYNNEI. The CDR3 loop spans 13 amino acids.

This clonotype was seen ten or more times. The chain couples TRBV12-3 or TRBV12-4 to TRBJ2-2; D is ambiguous. V lost 5 bases to trimming and J lost 1 base, with 8 bases between them. The length of the CDR3 is 14 residues. The DNA of the CDR3 is TGTGCCAGCAGTACTCAAGAGAACACCGGGGAGCTGTTTTTT. Amino acid sequence: CASSTQENTGELFF.

This clonotype was recorded at least ten times. This chain uses TRBV5-1 with TRBJ1-1; 8 positions match TRBD1. The CDR3 has 15 amino acids. The J segment lost 4 bases and the V segment lost 4 bases, leaving 9 bases of the junction unmatched. Germline CDR1 SGHRS, CDR2 YFSETQ. CDR3 region: CASSGETGEFTEAFF. The DNA for the CDR3 is TGCGCCAGCAGCGGGGAGACAGGGGAGTTCACTGAAGCTTTCTTT.

This chain connects TRBV12-3 or TRBV12-4 to TRBJ2-7, with D unclear. V was pared by 5 bases and J by 4 bases, with 15 bases between. This CDR3 region has 14 residues. The CDR3 loop reads CASSEDGSFYEQYF. The CDR3 nucleotides are TGTGCCAGCAGTGAGGACGGCTCCTTTTACGAGCAGTACTTC.

Concerning this clonotype itself: The limits of the CDR3 on the DNA are not certain, so only TCRdb's listed CDR3 is given. The J gene is TRBJ1-2, the V gene TRBV6-2 or TRBV6-3; TRBD1, as called in the table, went unchecked against the DNA. Per the germline V gene, CDR1 is MNHEY and CDR2 is SVGEGT. The CDR3 extends over 19 residues, inclusive of both ends. CDR3 residues: CASSAGDEQYFGPGYGYTF.

The genes are TRBV28 and TRBJ2-7; D gene uncertain. V was shortened by 7 bases and J by 6 bases, with 13 bases between the two germline ends. This CDR3 has 12 amino acids. Germline V gene sequence: CDR1 MDHEN, CDR2 SYDVKM. In DNA form, the CDR3 reads TGTGCCAGCAACTCTTCCCCGCGCGAGCAGTACTTC. Residues: CASNSSPREQYF.

V and J are TRBV11-2 and TRBJ1-1; tentative D call: TRBD1 (5 bases). V shed 2 bases and J shed 5 bases, with 12 bases lying between them. CDR3 length: 14 residues. Germline V gene lookup returns CDR1 SGHAT and CDR2 FQNNGV. The CDR3 DNA reads as TGTGCCAGCAGCTTAAGTTCCACAGGAACTGAAGCTTTCTTT. Amino acids: CASSLSSTGTEAFF.

This clonotype was seen a handful of times. A much bigger clone sits one base away, suggesting this may be a read error. In this CDR3 the conserved last residue, phenylalanine or tryptophan, is missing, so a read error is likely. This chain connects TRBV2 to TRBJ2-7; 8 nucleotides match TRBD2. The CDR3 is 14 residues long. In germline, CDR1 is SNHLY, CDR2 FYNNEI. Germline trimming cut 8 bases from V and 5 bases from J; bases unmatched to any gene: 11. The CDR3: CASFDGGASHEQYY. In DNA, the CDR3 is TGTGCCAGCTTTGACGGGGGGGCCAGCCACGAGCAGTACTAC.

The V and J genes are TRBV27 and TRBJ1-1; D is ambiguous. There are 13 residues in the CDR3. Trimming took off 4 bases at V and 5 bases at J, with 11 bases between the two ends. Looked up from germline, CDR1 is MNHEY and CDR2 is SMNVEV (reference sequence). In nucleotides, the CDR3 is TGTGCCAGCAGTTATGGGGATTGGACTGAAGCTTTCTTT. It specifies CASSYGDWTEAFF.